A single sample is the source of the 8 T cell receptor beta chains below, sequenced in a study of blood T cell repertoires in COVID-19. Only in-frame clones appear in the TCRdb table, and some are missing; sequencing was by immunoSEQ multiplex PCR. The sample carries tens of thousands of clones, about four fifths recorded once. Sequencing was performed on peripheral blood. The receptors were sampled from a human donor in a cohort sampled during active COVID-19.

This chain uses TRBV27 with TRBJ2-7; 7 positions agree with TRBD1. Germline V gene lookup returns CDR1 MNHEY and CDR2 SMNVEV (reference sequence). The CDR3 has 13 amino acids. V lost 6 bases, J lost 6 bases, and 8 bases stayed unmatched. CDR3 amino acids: CASSRQGTGEQYF. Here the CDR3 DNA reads TGTGCCAGCAGCCGACAGGGAACTGGCGAGCAGTACTTC.

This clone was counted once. The CDR3: CASSPLGKPQHF. In DNA, the CDR3 is TGTGCCAGCAGTCCCCTCGGTAAGCCCCAGCATTTT. This chain uses TRBV28 with TRBJ1-5; no clear D gene. Germline CDR1 reads MDHEN; CDR2 reads SYDVKM. The CDR3 has 12 amino acids. V was trimmed by 5 bases and J by 8 bases, leaving 10 bases between them. Full variable domain (outside the CDR3, taken from reference TRBV28 and TRBJ1-5): DVKVTQSSRYLVKRTGEKVFLECVQDMDHENMFWYRQDPGLGLRLIYFSYDVKMKEKGDIPEGYSVSREKKERFSLILESASTNQTSMYLCASSPLGKPQHFGDGTRLSIL.

The chain's CDR3 is CASSPGTGGLETQYF. The CDR3 nucleotides read TGTGCCAGCAGCCCCGGGACAGGGGGGTTGGAGACCCAGTACTTC. J is TRBJ2-5 and V is TRBV5-6; 11 bases agree with TRBD1. J gave up 5 bases and V 4 bases, and 7 bases lay outside the gene matches. The CDR3 is 15 residues long. Germline CDR1 and CDR2: SGHDT and YYEEEE.

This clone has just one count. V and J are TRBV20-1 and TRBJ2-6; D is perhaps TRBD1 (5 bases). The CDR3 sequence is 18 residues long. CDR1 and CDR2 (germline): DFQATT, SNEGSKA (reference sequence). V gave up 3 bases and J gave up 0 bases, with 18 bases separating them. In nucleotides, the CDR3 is TGCAGTGCTAGTAGGAAAGACAGAGGAAACTCTGGGGCCAACGTCCTGACTTTC. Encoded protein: CSASRKDRGNSGANVLTF.

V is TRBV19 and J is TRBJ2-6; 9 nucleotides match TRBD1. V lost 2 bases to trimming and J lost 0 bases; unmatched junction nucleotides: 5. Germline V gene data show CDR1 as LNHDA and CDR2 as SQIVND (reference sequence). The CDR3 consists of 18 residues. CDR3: CASSIIQGAGSGANVLTF. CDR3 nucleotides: TGTGCCAGTAGTATAATACAGGGGGCTGGCTCTGGGGCCAACGTCCTGACTTTC.

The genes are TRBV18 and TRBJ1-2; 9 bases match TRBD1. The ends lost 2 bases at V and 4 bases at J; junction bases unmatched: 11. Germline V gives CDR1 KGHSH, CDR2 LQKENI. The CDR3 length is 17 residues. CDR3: CASSPSGQGVGSYGYTF. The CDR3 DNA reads TGTGCCAGCTCACCATCGGGACAGGGAGTTGGGTCCTATGGCTACACCTTC.

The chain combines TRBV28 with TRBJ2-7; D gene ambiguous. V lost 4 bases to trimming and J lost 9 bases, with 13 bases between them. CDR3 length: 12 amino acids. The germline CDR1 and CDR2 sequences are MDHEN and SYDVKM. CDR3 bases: TGTGCCAGCAGTTCCCCCTCCCTGTGGCAGTACTTC. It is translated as CASSSPSLWQYF.

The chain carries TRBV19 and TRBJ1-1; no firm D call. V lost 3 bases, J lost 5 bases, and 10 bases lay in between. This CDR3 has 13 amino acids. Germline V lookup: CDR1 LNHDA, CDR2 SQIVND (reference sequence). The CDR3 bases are TGTGCCAGTAGTATCACCAGGCAGACTGAAGCTTTCTTT. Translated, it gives CASSITRQTEAFF.